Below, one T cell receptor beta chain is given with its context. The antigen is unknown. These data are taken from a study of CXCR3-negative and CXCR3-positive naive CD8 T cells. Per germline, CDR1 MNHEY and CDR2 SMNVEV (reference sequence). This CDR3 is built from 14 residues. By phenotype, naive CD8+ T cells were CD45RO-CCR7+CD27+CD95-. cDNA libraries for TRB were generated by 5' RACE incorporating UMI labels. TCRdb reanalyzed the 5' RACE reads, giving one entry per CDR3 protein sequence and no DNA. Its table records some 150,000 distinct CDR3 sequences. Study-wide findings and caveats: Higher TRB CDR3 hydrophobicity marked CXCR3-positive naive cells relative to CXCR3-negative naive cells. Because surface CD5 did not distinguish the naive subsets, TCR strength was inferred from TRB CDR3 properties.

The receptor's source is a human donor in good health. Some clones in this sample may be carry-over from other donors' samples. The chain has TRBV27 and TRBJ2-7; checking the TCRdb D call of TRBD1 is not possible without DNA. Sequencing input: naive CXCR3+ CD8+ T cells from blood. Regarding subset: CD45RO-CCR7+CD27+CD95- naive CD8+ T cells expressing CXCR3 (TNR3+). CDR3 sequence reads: CASSPGGRLDEQYF.